The 32 T cell receptor beta chains in this list originate from one sample, sequenced in a study of blood T cell repertoires in COVID-19. Repertoires were generated with immunoSEQ multiplex PCR, while TCRdb's copy carries only in-frame clones and drops some. The sample has about 65,000 clones; 75% to 85% are singletons. The sequencing input was peripheral blood. Receptors were obtained from a man older than 75 with acute or convalescent COVID-19.

The V and J genes are TRBV3-1 (or the pseudogene TRBV3-2) and TRBJ2-7; D not certain. V was cut by 1 base and J by 6 bases, with 7 bases left in between. Germline CDR1 and CDR2: LGHDT and YNNKEL (reference sequence). The CDR3 is 12 amino acids. The CDR3 nucleotides read TGTGCCAGCAGCCAAGTTACTCGCGAGCAGTACTTC. Its translation: CASSQVTREQYF.

The chain has TRBV10-3 and TRBJ1-5; D gene ambiguous. This CDR3 has 13 amino acids. Germline V CDR1 and CDR2: ENHRY, SYGVKD. V shed 7 bases and J shed 0 bases, with 7 bases lying between them. CDR3: CAIKENSNQPQHF. The CDR3 DNA is TGTGCCATCAAGGAGAATAGCAATCAGCCCCAGCATTTT.

The chain is built from TRBV18 and TRBJ2-2, with TRBD1 matching 7 bases. With 3 bases clipped from V and 4 bases from J, the junction kept 2 bases outside the gene matches. Germline V gene lookup returns CDR1 KGHSH and CDR2 LQKENI. This CDR3 comprises 14 residues. CDR3 sequence reads: CASSPYRGTGELFF. DNA of the CDR3: TGTGCCAGCTCACCGTACAGGGGCACCGGGGAGCTGTTTTTT. Complete variable domain (other parts from reference TRBV18 and TRBJ2-2): NAGVMQNPRHLVRRRGQEARLRCSPMKGHSHVYWYRQLPEEGLKFMVYLQKENIIDESGMPKERFSAEFPKEGPSILRIQQVVRGDSAAYFCASSPYRGTGELFFGEGSRLTVL.

This clone was seen once. This rearrangement joins TRBV6-6 to TRBJ2-2; tentatively, D is TRBD2 (6 bases). Looked up from germline, CDR1 is MNHNY and CDR2 is SVGAGI (reference sequence). This CDR3 is 14 amino acids long. V was pared by 5 bases and J by 7 bases, with 14 bases between. The CDR3 loop reads CASSTSTSYGELFF. The CDR3 coding sequence is TGTGCCAGCAGTACCTCGACTAGTTACGGGGAGCTGTTTTTT.

This chain joins TRBV7-9 and TRBJ1-2; no definite D call. CDR3 length: 13 residues. The germline V and J ends were trimmed by 2 bases and 3 bases, with 7 bases remaining between them. The germline V gene has CDR1 SEHNR and CDR2 FQNEAQ (reference sequence). The CDR3 reads CASSLRGYYGYTF. CDR3 in DNA: TGTGCCAGCAGCTTAAGAGGGTACTATGGCTACACCTTC.

The V and J genes are TRBV7-9 and TRBJ2-2; the match to TRBD2 covers 10 bases. Germline loops: CDR1 SEHNR, CDR2 FQNEAQ (reference sequence). The CDR3 contains 18 residues. The ends lost 5 bases at V and 4 bases at J; junction bases unmatched: 13. CDR3 protein: CASSVLAGVTLSTGELFF. The CDR3 nucleotides are TGTGCCAGCAGCGTCCTAGCGGGGGTCACCTTAAGCACCGGGGAGCTGTTTTTT.

This chain uses TRBV6-6 with TRBJ1-6; 8 positions match TRBD1. Germline CDR1 MNHNY, CDR2 SVGAGI (reference sequence). J lost 10 bases, V lost 6 bases, and 5 bases had no gene match. The length of the CDR3 is 13 residues. The CDR3 reads CASSGQGLSPLHF. The CDR3 nucleotides read TGTGCCAGCAGCGGACAGGGATTATCACCCCTCCACTTT.

The V and J genes are TRBV7-9 and TRBJ1-4; 9 bases fit TRBD1. This CDR3 has 14 residues. From germline, CDR1 is SEHNR and CDR2 FQNEAQ (reference sequence). Germline trimming cut 4 bases from V and 5 bases from J; bases unmatched to any gene: 2. CDR3 sequence (DNA): TGTGCCAGCAGCTCCGGACAGGGGAATGAAAAACTGTTTTTT. Translation: CASSSGQGNEKLFF.

The CDR3 spells CASRGQPNTEAFF. CDR3 nucleotide sequence: TGTGCCAGTAGGGGACAGCCGAACACTGAAGCTTTCTTT. The J gene is TRBJ1-1, the V gene TRBV19; the match to TRBD1 covers 7 bases. The V segment lost 6 bases and the J segment 1 base; nucleotides outside the gene matches: 2. The CDR3 runs to 13 residues. The V gene's germline CDR1 is LNHDA and CDR2 SQIVND (reference sequence).

J is TRBJ2-3 and V is TRBV9, with TRBD2 matching over 8 bases. V lost 4 bases, J lost 5 bases, and 12 bases stayed unmatched. CDR1 SGDLS and CDR2 YYNGEE come from the germline V gene. The CDR3 has 16 amino acids. The CDR3 region is CASSPGTGGPRDTQYF. The CDR3 DNA sequence: TGTGCCAGCAGCCCCGGGACGGGGGGGCCGAGAGATACGCAGTATTTT.

In this sample, this clone is medium-sized (0.01 to 0.1%). The V call is TRBV10-3, the J call TRBJ1-4; D call uncertain. Germline CDR1 reads ENHRY; CDR2 reads SYGVKD. Trimming took 2 bases from V and 7 from J, leaving 14 bases between them. This CDR3 spans 15 amino acids. The CDR3 loop is CAISEKEAVSEKLFF. The DNA for the CDR3 is TGTGCCATCAGTGAGAAGGAAGCGGTAAGTGAAAAACTGTTTTTT.

This rearrangement joins TRBV19 to TRBJ2-7; D may be TRBD1 (6 bases). This CDR3 spans 17 amino acids. Germline CDR1 is LNHDA and CDR2 is SQIVND (reference sequence). Trimming left V 4 bases short and J 5 bases short, with 24 bases between. CDR3 residues: CASSTGARGDGVDEQYF. In nucleotides, the CDR3 is TGTGCCAGTAGTACCGGCGCCAGGGGAGACGGGGTAGACGAGCAGTACTTC.

V is TRBV10-3 and J is TRBJ1-1; 10 nucleotides line up with TRBD1. V shed 4 bases and J 1 base; nucleotides not matched to a gene: 3. The CDR3 spans 15 residues. In germline, CDR1 is ENHRY, CDR2 SYGVKD. CDR3 sequence (DNA): TGTGCCATCAGTGCCGACAGGGGGCGGAACACTGAAGCTTTCTTT. Protein: CAISADRGRNTEAFF.

Points on this clone: This CDR3 is also generated by other DNA sequences in the sample. J is TRBJ2-7 and V is TRBV18; 9 bases fit TRBD1. Looked up from germline, CDR1 is KGHSH and CDR2 is LQKENI. V was clipped by 0 bases and J by 2 bases; unmatched bases: 5. The CDR3 spans 16 residues. The DNA of the CDR3 is TGTGCCAGCTCACCACCGGGGACAGGGCTACCCTACGAGCAGTACTTC. Its protein product is CASSPPGTGLPYEQYF.

The chain links TRBV19 to TRBJ1-2; D unresolved. CDR1 LNHDA and CDR2 SQIVND come from the germline V gene (reference sequence). This CDR3 contains 14 residues. Trimming shortened V by 5 bases and J by 3 bases, and 13 bases separated the two germline ends. CDR3 residues: CASSDVLGDYGYTF. The CDR3 bases are TGTGCCAGTAGTGATGTCCTCGGGGACTATGGCTACACCTTC.

The chain links TRBV6-5 to TRBJ2-4; 7 bases line up with TRBD1. The CDR3 covers 13 residues. Germline V gives CDR1 MNHEY, CDR2 SVGAGI. V was clipped by 8 bases and J by 5 bases; unmatched bases: 6. This CDR3 is CASAMGQQNIQYF. CDR3 DNA: TGTGCCAGCGCCATGGGACAGCAAAACATTCAGTACTTC.

This clone was found a few times. This chain uses TRBV6-5 with TRBJ1-2; TRBD1 aligns across 7 bases. The CDR3 loop spans 13 amino acids. Germline CDR1 and CDR2: MNHEY and SVGAGI. Trimming at V came to 6 bases and at J to 3 bases, leaving 4 bases not matched to a gene. The CDR3 sequence is CASSPGGYYGYTF. The CDR3, as DNA: TGTGCCAGCAGCCCAGGGGGTTACTATGGCTACACCTTC.

This chain uses TRBV5-1 with TRBJ2-5, with D possibly being TRBD1 (6 bases). This CDR3 spans 14 amino acids. Germline CDR1 reads SGHRS; CDR2 reads YFSETQ. The V gene lost 2 bases and the J gene lost 4 bases, with 12 bases spanning the gap. CDR3 DNA: TGCGCCAGCAGCTTCGGACAGCCCCCAGAGACCCAGTACTTC. This sequence encodes CASSFGQPPETQYF.

The rearrangement uses TRBV5-8 and TRBJ1-6; D not resolved. The CDR3 is 12 residues long. The V end was cut by 0 bases, the J end by 11 bases, with 6 bases between. In germline, CDR1 is SGHTS, CDR2 YDEGEE. The CDR3 spells CASSLDIPPLHF. CDR3 sequence (DNA): TGTGCCAGCAGCTTGGACATCCCACCCCTCCACTTT.

This rearrangement joins TRBV7-8 to TRBJ1-6; D not certain. Germline V gene sequence: CDR1 SGHVS, CDR2 FQNEAQ. This CDR3 has 14 amino acids. Deletions cut 0 bases from V and 12 bases from J, with 12 bases between. The CDR3 DNA reads as TGTGCCAGCAGCTTAGCGCACGACCGAGGACCCCTCCACTTT. It specifies CASSLAHDRGPLHF. Drawing the rest from reference TRBV7-8 and TRBJ1-6, the complete variable domain is GAGVSQSPRYKVAKRGQDVALRCDPISGHVSLFWYQQALGQGPEFLTYFQNEAQLDKSGLPSDRFFAERPEGSVSTLKIQRTQQEDSAVYLCASSLAHDRGPLHFGNGTRLTVT.

The V and J genes are TRBV28 and TRBJ1-5; D gene unclear. This CDR3 has 14 residues. Germline CDR1 reads MDHEN; CDR2 reads SYDVKM. Trimming cost V 7 bases and J 2 bases, with 12 bases left between them. The CDR3 nucleotides are TGTGCCAGCACCCCGACAATTCGCAATCAGCCCCAGCATTTT. Its translation: CASTPTIRNQPQHF.

The chain has TRBV4-2 and TRBJ2-1, with TRBD2 matching over 10 bases. Trimming cost V 2 bases and J 2 bases; bases outside gene matches: 3. In germline, CDR1 is LGHNA, CDR2 YNFKEQ. This CDR3 comprises 16 residues. CDR3 amino acids: CASSQQLAGAYNEQFF. CDR3 in DNA: TGTGCCAGCAGCCAACAGCTAGCGGGGGCCTACAATGAGCAGTTCTTC.

The chain links TRBV5-1 to TRBJ2-7; 10 positions match TRBD1. With 0 bases clipped from V and 5 bases from J, the junction kept 2 bases outside the gene matches. Germline V gene lookup returns CDR1 SGHRS and CDR2 YFSETQ. CDR3 length equals 14 residues. CDR3 bases: TGCGCCAGCAGCTTGGAGACAGGGGGCAACGAGCAGTACTTC. This encodes CASSLETGGNEQYF.

A remark on this clone: The junction and the germline gene differ at one end; a read error may be behind it. The chain uses TRBV2 and TRBJ1-5, with a possible D match to TRBD1 (5 bases). CDR1 and CDR2 (germline): SNHLY, FYNNEI. The CDR3 spans 14 residues. The CDR3 nucleotides are TGTGCCAGCAGTGAACTCAGGGTCGGTCAGTCCCAGCATTTT. Protein: CASSELRVGQSQHF.

This chain uses TRBV30 with TRBJ2-7; weak D call: TRBD2 (6 bases). The CDR3 loop spans 11 amino acids. V was pared by 7 bases and J by 8 bases, with 15 bases between. From germline, CDR1 is GTSNPN and CDR2 SVGIG (reference sequence). This chain's CDR3 is CALGLAFKQYF. CDR3 bases: TGTGCCTTGGGACTGGCTTTTAAGCAGTACTTC.

This sequence joins TRBV5-1 and TRBJ1-1; a possible D gene is TRBD1 (5 bases). V dropped 0 bases and J dropped 1 base, with 7 bases sitting between them. Germline assignment: CDR1 SGHRS and CDR2 YFSETQ. The CDR3 runs to 14 residues. This chain's CDR3 is CASSLGGGNTEAFF. The CDR3 bases are TGCGCCAGCAGCTTGGGCGGGGGGAACACTGAAGCTTTCTTT.

This chain uses TRBV29-1 with TRBJ2-2, with 14 bases that match TRBD2. Trimming cost V 6 bases and J 1 base; bases outside gene matches: 7. CDR1 is SQVTM and CDR2 is ANQGSEA in the germline V gene. The CDR3 consists of 17 residues. This chain's CDR3 is CSVSTSGGAGNTGELFF. CDR3 sequence (DNA): TGCAGCGTCTCGACTAGCGGGGGGGCCGGGAACACCGGGGAGCTGTTTTTT.

The table lists this clone with a count of one. The chain links TRBV7-9 to TRBJ2-3; the match to TRBD1 covers 10 bases. V shed 5 bases and J 6 bases; nucleotides not matched to a gene: 5. Germline CDR1 SEHNR, CDR2 FQNEAQ (reference sequence). The CDR3 is 14 residues long. The CDR3 sequence is CASSPGQGWDTQYF. The CDR3 DNA reads as TGTGCCAGCAGCCCGGGACAGGGGTGGGATACGCAGTATTTT.

The CDR3 is CASSKGASSGNTIYF. CDR3 nucleotides: TGCGCCAGCTCCAAGGGGGCGAGCTCTGGAAACACCATATATTTT. The gene calls are TRBV4-1 and TRBJ1-3; 7 nucleotides agree with TRBD1. With V trimmed by 8 bases and J by 0 bases, 7 bases remained unmatched. The CDR3 is made up of 15 amino acids. Germline lookup yields CDR1 MGHRA and CDR2 YSYEKL.

The V and J genes are TRBV11-2 and TRBJ2-1, with 8 bases matching TRBD2. The junction had 11 bases not matched to a gene; V was cut back by 1 base and J by 3 bases. The CDR3 is 18 amino acids. Germline V gene sequence: CDR1 SGHAT, CDR2 FQNNGV. The CDR3 DNA follows: TGTGCCAGCAGCTTAGCGGGGGCGATCGCGGGGGGCTACAATGAGCAGTTCTTC. It is translated as CASSLAGAIAGGYNEQFF.

This chain connects TRBV4-1 to TRBJ2-5; 13 nucleotides match TRBD2. The ends lost 1 base at V and 6 bases at J; junction bases unmatched: 11. Germline-derived CDR1 and CDR2 are MGHRA and YSYEKL. This CDR3 has 18 amino acids. CDR3 residues: CASSQAPTGTSGDKTQYF. The CDR3 DNA sequence: TGCGCCAGCAGCCAAGCCCCTACCGGGACTAGCGGGGACAAGACCCAGTACTTC.

The chain combines TRBV5-6 with TRBJ1-1; D is uncertain. Germline V lookup: CDR1 SGHDT, CDR2 YYEEEE. This CDR3 is 14 amino acids long. V lost 0 bases, J lost 9 bases, and 15 bases lay in between. In nucleotides, the CDR3 is TGTGCCAGCAGCTTGGGCCACGCCGGGTCGAAAGCTTTCTTT. It codes for CASSLGHAGSKAFF. The complete variable domain, with remaining parts taken from reference TRBV5-6 and TRBJ1-1, reads DAGVTQSPTHLIKTRGQQVTLRCSPKSGHDTVSWYQQALGQGPQFIFQYYEEEERQRGNFPDRFSGHQFPNYSSELNVNALLLGDSALYLCASSLGHAGSKAFFGQGTRLTVV.